These 30 T cell receptor beta chains share one sample of origin, sequenced in a study of cytomegalovirus exposure and HLA in healthy donors. The PCR employed 60 Vbeta primers together with 13 Jbeta primers. The data were produced by immunoSEQ multiplex PCR, yet TCRdb's version contains in-frame clones alone and is incomplete. The listing records 200,000 or so clones. Sequences were obtained from PBMCs. All receptors come from a boy aged 5 to 17 in good health and CMV-seronegative.

The chain recombines TRBV11-3 with TRBJ2-5; D perhaps matches TRBD1 (6 bases). The germline V gene encodes CDR1 SGHNT and CDR2 YENEEA. V lost 3 bases and J 4 bases, leaving 15 bases between the germline ends. The CDR3 has 15 amino acids. In nucleotides, the CDR3 is TGTGCCAGCAGCTTTAGGGGACAAAGCGGAGAGACCCAGTACTTC. The encoded protein is CASSFRGQSGETQYF.

The V call is TRBV9, the J call TRBJ2-1; 16 bases align to TRBD2. The J segment lost 13 bases and the V segment lost 4 bases, leaving 8 bases of the junction unmatched. CDR3 size: 15 residues. The germline V gene encodes CDR1 SGDLS and CDR2 YYNGEE. The CDR3 bases are TGTGCCAGCAGCTCAGCCGGGACTAGCGGGGGGGGTCAGTTCTTC. This encodes CASSSAGTSGGGQFF.

V gene TRBV30 combines with J gene TRBJ2-7; D is undetermined. Deletions cut 5 bases from V and 2 bases from J, with 7 bases between. The germline V gene encodes CDR1 GTSNPN and CDR2 SVGIG (reference sequence). CDR3 length: 11 amino acids. As DNA, the CDR3 is TGTGCCTGGGCAACTCCCTACGAGCAGTACTTC. This sequence encodes CAWATPYEQYF.

The chain is built from TRBV4-1 and TRBJ2-7; tentatively, D is TRBD2 (6 bases). The V end lost 1 base, the J end lost 3 bases, and 16 bases lay between the germline ends. CDR3 length: 16 residues. Per germline, CDR1 MGHRA and CDR2 YSYEKL. This CDR3 reads CASSQALGGEFYEQYF. CDR3 in DNA: TGCGCCAGCAGCCAAGCCTTGGGGGGAGAATTCTACGAGCAGTACTTC.

The J gene is TRBJ2-1, the V gene TRBV2; D perhaps matches TRBD2 (6 bases). Per germline, CDR1 SNHLY and CDR2 FYNNEI. Trimming took 6 bases from V and 4 from J, leaving 10 bases between them. This CDR3 comprises 13 residues. DNA of the CDR3: TGTGCCAGCAGGGGACTTGAGTACAATGAGCAGTTCTTC. Translating gives CASRGLEYNEQFF.

V gene TRBV6-1 combines with J gene TRBJ2-7; D gene unclear. Germline loops: CDR1 MNHNS, CDR2 SASEGT. Trimming cost V 4 bases and J 9 bases, with 13 bases left between them. This CDR3 region has 12 residues. CDR3 residues: CASSVGPRGQYF. Written as DNA, the CDR3 is TGTGCCAGCAGTGTTGGCCCTCGAGGGCAGTACTTC.

The V call is TRBV27, the J call TRBJ1-4, with D unclear. Germline V lookup: CDR1 MNHEY, CDR2 SMNVEV (reference sequence). Between the trimmed V and J ends, which lost 4 bases and 5 bases, there was a span of 8 bases. The CDR3 loop spans 13 amino acids. Here the CDR3 DNA reads TGTGCCAGCAGTTCTGAGTACAATGAAAAACTGTTTTTT. Amino acid sequence: CASSSEYNEKLFF.

The J gene is TRBJ2-2, the V gene TRBV4-3; TRBD1 aligns across 7 bases. The CDR3 has 15 residues. Per the germline V gene, CDR1 is LGHNA and CDR2 is YSLEER. V shed 4 bases and J 2 bases; nucleotides not matched to a gene: 4. Here the CDR3 reads CASSPDRVNTGELFF. Here the CDR3 DNA reads TGCGCCAGCAGCCCAGACAGGGTAAACACCGGGGAGCTGTTTTTT.

The V gene is TRBV30, the J gene TRBJ2-2; TRBD2 agrees at 7 bases. The CDR3 is 16 residues long. V lost 1 base and J lost 3; bases outside the gene matches: 8. Germline CDR1 GTSNPN, CDR2 SVGIG (reference sequence). Here the CDR3 DNA reads TGTGCCTGGAGTGGAGGTGGGAGGGAATACACCGGGGAGCTGTTTTTT. Its translation is CAWSGGGREYTGELFF.

The chain is built from TRBV4-3 and TRBJ2-2; a weak D match, TRBD2 (6 bases). Trimming took off 3 bases at V and 5 bases at J, with 13 bases between the two ends. In germline, CDR1 is LGHNA, CDR2 YSLEER. The CDR3 is 15 residues long. For the CDR3, the DNA is TGCGCCAGCAGCCAGGACTATGCGCTGACCGGGGAGCTGTTTTTT. This translates into CASSQDYALTGELFF.

The V gene is TRBV20-1, the J gene TRBJ1-2, with unresolved D. This CDR3 region has 11 residues. With 7 bases removed from V and 3 bases from J, the gap between germline ends came to 9 bases. Looked up from germline, CDR1 is DFQATT and CDR2 is SNEGSKA (reference sequence). CDR3 loop: CSVRADYGYTF. DNA of the CDR3: TGCAGTGTGAGGGCAGACTATGGCTACACCTTC.

Concerning this clone: The same CDR3 arises from other DNA sequences in this sample as well. J is TRBJ2-7 and V is TRBV27; 11 bases line up with TRBD2. Germline V lookup: CDR1 MNHEY, CDR2 SMNVEV (reference sequence). V lost 2 bases and J lost 3; bases outside the gene matches: 0. The CDR3 has 14 residues. The CDR3 sequence is CASSLGTSGYEQYF. Written as DNA, the CDR3 is TGTGCCAGCAGTTTAGGGACTAGCGGCTACGAGCAGTACTTC.

The CDR3 DNA reads TGCGCCAGCAGCCAAGATCGGGTTCCCGCGGAGCAGTACTTC. It is translated as CASSQDRVPAEQYF. This rearrangement joins TRBV4-3 to TRBJ2-5; D ambiguous. The V and J ends lost 0 bases and 11 bases respectively, with 16 bases between them. CDR1 is LGHNA and CDR2 is YSLEER in the germline V gene. The CDR3 runs 14 residues.

The chain has TRBV13 and TRBJ2-1, with TRBD2 identical over 9 bases. V was pared by 1 base and J by 0 bases, with 13 bases of the junction left unmatched. The CDR3 has 20 amino acids. Germline V gene sequence: CDR1 PRHDT, CDR2 FYEKMQ (reference sequence). This chain's CDR3 is CASSLVAKAGGKSSYNEQFF. The CDR3 DNA is TGTGCCAGCAGCTTAGTTGCTAAAGCGGGGGGTAAGAGCTCCTACAATGAGCAGTTCTTC.

The rearrangement uses TRBV25-1 and TRBJ1-2; D remains unclear. The germline V gene encodes CDR1 MGHDK and CDR2 SYGVNS. The CDR3 loop spans 14 amino acids. V was pared by 2 bases and J by 6 bases, with 13 bases between. CDR3 DNA sequence: TGTGCCAGCAGTGAACTAGCCAGTCCCCATGGCTACACCTTC. It yields the protein CASSELASPHGYTF.

The V call is TRBV2, the J call TRBJ2-1, with a possible D match to TRBD2 (6 bases). Trimming removed 10 bases at V and 1 base at J, with 8 bases between. CDR3 length equals 12 residues. CDR1 and CDR2 (germline): SNHLY, FYNNEI. The CDR3 region is CANGGSYNEQFF. CDR3 nucleotide sequence: TGTGCCAACGGGGGTTCCTACAATGAGCAGTTCTTC.

With regard to this clone: One end of the junction fails to match germline, which may point to a read error. The chain has TRBV7-7 and TRBJ2-2; 7 bases map to TRBD1. The CDR3 is 15 residues long. The germline V gene encodes CDR1 SSHAT and CDR2 FNYEAQ (reference sequence). CDR3 in amino acids: CASSSDREGARELFF. CDR3 bases: TGTGCTAGCAGCTCAGACAGGGAAGGGGCCCGGGAGCTGTTTTTT.

CDR3 loop: CASSLDRLPGELFF. CDR3 DNA: TGTGCCAGCAGCTTGGACAGGCTTCCCGGGGAGCTGTTTTTT. J is TRBJ2-2 and V is TRBV5-5, with D perhaps TRBD1 (5 bases). There are 14 residues in the CDR3. The ends were cut back, 0 bases at V and 6 bases at J, with 9 bases in the middle. Germline CDR1 is SGHKS and CDR2 is YYEKEE (reference sequence).

The rearrangement uses TRBV6-1 and TRBJ2-3; D is uncertain. The CDR3 is 12 residues long. Trimming shortened V by 5 bases and J by 5 bases, and 8 bases separated the two germline ends. Per germline, CDR1 MNHNS and CDR2 SASEGT. The CDR3 nucleotides read TGTGCCAGCAGTACAATCCGAGATACGCAGTATTTT. Translation: CASSTIRDTQYF.

V is TRBV6-1 and J is TRBJ1-4; the match to TRBD1 covers 10 bases. Germline assignment: CDR1 MNHNS and CDR2 SASEGT. Losses at the gene ends were 6 bases for V and 6 bases for J; bases not matched to a gene: 4. The CDR3 runs 14 residues. The CDR3 nucleotides read TGTGCCAGCAGGTCGACAGGGGGCGATGAAAAACTGTTTTTT. Its protein is CASRSTGGDEKLFF.

The V and J genes are TRBV7-8 and TRBJ2-5; D is possibly TRBD2 (5 bases). V was clipped by 4 bases and J by 5 bases, with 20 bases between them. The CDR3 is made up of 16 amino acids. Germline values: CDR1 SGHVS, CDR2 FQNEAQ. The CDR3 nucleotides read TGTGCCAGCAGCTACCTGCGAGCTAGCTTCCGCGAGACCCAGTACTTC. The encoded protein is CASSYLRASFRETQYF.

For this clone: An end of the junction differs from the germline gene, which may be a read error. V and J are TRBV7-2 and TRBJ2-5; 10 bases are shared with TRBD2. Germline lookup yields CDR1 SGHTA and CDR2 FQGNSA. The CDR3 runs 13 residues. CDR3 bases: TGTGCCAGCAGCTCAAAGCGGGGGGGCCCGGTGGACTTC. Protein sequence: CASSSKRGGPVDF.

This chain uses TRBV4-2 with TRBJ2-5; 8 bases map to TRBD2. Germline V gene lookup returns CDR1 LGHNA and CDR2 YNFKEQ. J gave up 1 base and V 1 base, and 5 bases lay outside the gene matches. The CDR3 extends over 16 amino acids. The CDR3 region is CASSQVKRGIQETQYF. The CDR3 nucleotides are TGTGCCAGCAGCCAAGTGAAGCGGGGGATCCAAGAGACCCAGTACTTC.

V is TRBV6-5 and J is TRBJ1-2, with D uncertain. In germline, CDR1 is MNHEY, CDR2 SVGAGI. The V and J ends lost 1 base and 4 bases respectively, with 10 bases between them. The CDR3 sequence is 14 residues long. For the CDR3, the DNA is TGTGCCAGCAGTTACTTCGGGGAGAGCTATGGCTACACCTTC. Translated: CASSYFGESYGYTF.

The chain employs TRBV5-1 and TRBJ2-5; D gene unclear. This CDR3 is built from 14 residues. The germline V gene has CDR1 SGHRS and CDR2 YFSETQ. Between the trimmed V and J ends, which lost 0 bases and 2 bases, there was a span of 8 bases. The CDR3 is CASSLGRSQETQYF. In nucleotides, the CDR3 is TGCGCCAGCAGCTTGGGTCGCAGTCAAGAGACCCAGTACTTC.

The chain couples TRBV7-3 to TRBJ1-2, with 7 bases that match TRBD1. The CDR3 is 14 residues long. V was clipped by 5 bases and J by 2 bases; unmatched bases: 5. Looked up from germline, CDR1 is SGHTA and CDR2 is FQGTGA. CDR3 amino acids: CASSPTGENYGYTF. In DNA, the CDR3 is TGTGCCAGCAGCCCTACAGGGGAGAACTATGGCTACACCTTC.

The chain links TRBV7-8 to TRBJ1-5; the match to TRBD1 covers 10 bases. CDR1 and CDR2 from the germline V gene are SGHVS and FQNEAQ. The length of the CDR3 is 17 residues. V trimming: 5 bases; J trimming: 4 bases; junction bases outside the gene matches: 11. DNA for the CDR3: TGTGCCAGCAGCCCTCCCCTTAGACAGGGGGCGAATCAGCCCCAGCATTTT. Protein sequence: CASSPPLRQGANQPQHF.

The CDR3 nucleotides are TGTGCCAGCAGCCTTTCAGTGAACACTGAAGCTTTCTTT. Protein: CASSLSVNTEAFF. The chain is built from TRBV14 and TRBJ1-1; D not certain. This CDR3 is built from 13 residues. Trimming pared 4 bases from V and 0 bases from J, leaving 6 bases between. Germline CDR1 is SGHDN and CDR2 is FVKESK.

The chain joins TRBV5-8 to TRBJ1-3; D is possibly TRBD1 (5 bases). In germline, CDR1 is SGHTS, CDR2 YDEGEE. This CDR3 has 15 residues. V was trimmed by 2 bases and J by 2 bases, leaving 11 bases between them. This CDR3 is CASSFGRGTGNTIYF. The DNA of the CDR3 is TGTGCCAGCAGCTTCGGGAGGGGCACTGGAAACACCATATATTTT.

This chain joins TRBV30 and TRBJ2-7, with TRBD1 identical over 12 bases. Germline values: CDR1 GTSNPN, CDR2 SVGIG (reference sequence). The trim removed 0 bases at V and 10 bases at J, leaving 7 bases unmatched. The CDR3 is made up of 14 amino acids. CDR3 sequence (DNA): TGTGCCTGGAGTGTGATGGGACAGGGGGCCGAACAGTACTTC. Protein sequence: CAWSVMGQGAEQYF.